Below are 5 T cell receptor beta chains sequenced from a single sample in a study of cytomegalovirus exposure and HLA in healthy donors. Primers for the PCR totalled 60 Vbeta and 13 Jbeta. Produced via immunoSEQ multiplex PCR; TCRdb's table is partial and in-frame only. The table includes about 110,000 clones, about three quarters detected once. The sequenced sample was PBMCs. These TCRs come from a woman in her sixties in good health and CMV-seropositive.

This chain links TRBV7-9 with TRBJ1-3, with 8 bases that match TRBD1. This CDR3 spans 19 amino acids. J lost 3 bases, V lost 2 bases, and 15 bases had no gene match. Germline CDR1 reads SEHNR; CDR2 reads FQNEAQ (reference sequence). The CDR3 is CASSLNVPAGGILGNTIYF. In DNA form, the CDR3 reads TGTGCCAGCAGCTTAAATGTCCCGGCAGGGGGCATCCTTGGAAACACCATATATTTT.

The gene calls are TRBV9 and TRBJ2-7; the match to TRBD1 covers 10 bases. This CDR3 region has 14 residues. J lost 3 bases, V lost 0 bases, and 0 bases had no gene match. Germline CDR1 is SGDLS and CDR2 is YYNGEE. CDR3 amino acids: CASSVGDRGYEQYF. The CDR3 bases are TGTGCCAGCAGCGTAGGGGACAGGGGCTACGAGCAGTACTTC.

The V call is TRBV7-9, the J call TRBJ2-5; TRBD2 matches at 8 bases. The end of the DNA fits TRBJ2-7 better, so the J call may be wrong. The CDR3 spans 15 residues. The V gene's germline CDR1 is SEHNR and CDR2 FQNEAQ (reference sequence). This CDR3 reads CASSPASGQSYEQYF. In DNA, the CDR3 is TGTGCCAGCAGCCCTGCTAGCGGGCAATCCTACGAGCAGTACTTC.

In this sample, this clone turned up a few times. This rearrangement joins TRBV2 to TRBJ2-3; D is ambiguous. CDR1 is SNHLY, CDR2 FYNNEI, per germline. The CDR3 spans 12 residues. The V gene lost 5 bases and the J gene lost 8 bases, with 11 bases spanning the gap. This CDR3 is CASSPESGTQYF. In nucleotides, the CDR3 is TGTGCCAGCAGTCCAGAATCGGGTACGCAGTATTTT.

J is TRBJ2-1 and V is TRBV13; D is perhaps TRBD1 (7 bases). From germline, CDR1 is PRHDT and CDR2 FYEKMQ (reference sequence). CDR3 length: 12 residues. The V and J ends lost 2 bases and 9 bases respectively, with 8 bases between them. CDR3 DNA sequence: TGTGCCAGCAGCTTACAGGGGGGTGAGCAGTTCTTC. This sequence encodes CASSLQGGEQFF.